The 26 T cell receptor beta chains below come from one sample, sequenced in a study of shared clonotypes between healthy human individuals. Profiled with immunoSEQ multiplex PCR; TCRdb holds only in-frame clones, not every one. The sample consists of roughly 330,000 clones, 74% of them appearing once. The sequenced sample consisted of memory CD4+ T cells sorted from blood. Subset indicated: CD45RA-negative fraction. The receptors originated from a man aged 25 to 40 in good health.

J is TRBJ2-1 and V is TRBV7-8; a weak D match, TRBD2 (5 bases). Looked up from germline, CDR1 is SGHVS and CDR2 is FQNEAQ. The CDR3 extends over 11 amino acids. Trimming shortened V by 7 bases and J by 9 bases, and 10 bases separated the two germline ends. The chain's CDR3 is CASKASTEQFF. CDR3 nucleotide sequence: TGTGCCAGCAAAGCTAGCACTGAGCAGTTCTTC.

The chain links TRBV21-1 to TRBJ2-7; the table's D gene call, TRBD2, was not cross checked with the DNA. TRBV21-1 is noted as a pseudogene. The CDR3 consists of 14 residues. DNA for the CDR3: TGTGCCAGCAGCAAACTCGGCGGATCCTACGAGCAGTACTTC. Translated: CASSKLGGSYEQYF.

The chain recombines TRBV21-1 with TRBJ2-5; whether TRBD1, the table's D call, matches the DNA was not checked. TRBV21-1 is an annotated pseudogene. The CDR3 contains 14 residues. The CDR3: CASSKDRDSQTQYF. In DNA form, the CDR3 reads TGTGCCAGCAGCAAAGACCGGGACAGCCAGACCCAGTACTTC.

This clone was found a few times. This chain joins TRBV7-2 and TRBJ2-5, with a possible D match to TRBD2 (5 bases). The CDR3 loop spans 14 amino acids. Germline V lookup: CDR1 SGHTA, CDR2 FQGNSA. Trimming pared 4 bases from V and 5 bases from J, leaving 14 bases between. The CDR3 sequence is CASSSNRGKETQYF. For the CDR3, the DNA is TGTGCCAGCAGCTCGAACCGGGGAAAGGAGACCCAGTACTTC.

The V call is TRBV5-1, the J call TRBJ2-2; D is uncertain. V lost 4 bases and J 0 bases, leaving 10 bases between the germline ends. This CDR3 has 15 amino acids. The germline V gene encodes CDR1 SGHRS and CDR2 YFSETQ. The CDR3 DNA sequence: TGCGCCAGCAGCGAGGACGCCACGAACACCGGGGAGCTGTTTTTT. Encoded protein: CASSEDATNTGELFF.

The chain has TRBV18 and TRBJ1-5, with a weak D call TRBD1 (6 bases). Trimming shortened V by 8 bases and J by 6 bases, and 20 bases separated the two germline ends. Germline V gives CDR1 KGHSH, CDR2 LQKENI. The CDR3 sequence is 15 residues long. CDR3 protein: CASTSKVGAGQPQHF. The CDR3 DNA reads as TGTGCCAGCACCTCCAAGGTGGGGGCAGGTCAGCCCCAGCATTTT.

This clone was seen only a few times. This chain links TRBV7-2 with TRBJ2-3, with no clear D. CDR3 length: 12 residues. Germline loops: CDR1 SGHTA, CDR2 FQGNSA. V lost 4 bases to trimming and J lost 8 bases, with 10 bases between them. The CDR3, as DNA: TGTGCCAGCAGCTCTGCCTGGGTTACGCAGTATTTT. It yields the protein CASSSAWVTQYF.

The CDR3 DNA is TGTGCCAGCAGCTTAGTGGCAGGGCTAAATCAGCCCCAGCATTTT. Its translation: CASSLVAGLNQPQHF. The chain couples TRBV11-2 to TRBJ1-5; TRBD1 is a possible D gene (5 bases). Trimming took 1 base from V and 4 from J, leaving 11 bases between them. Germline V gene data show CDR1 as SGHAT and CDR2 as FQNNGV. This CDR3 spans 15 amino acids. Drawing the rest from reference TRBV11-2 and TRBJ1-5, the complete variable domain is EAGVAQSPRYKIIEKRQSVAFWCNPISGHATLYWYQQILGQGPKLLIQFQNNGVVDDSQLPKDRFSAERLKGVDSTLKIQPAKLEDSAVYLCASSLVAGLNQPQHFGDGTRLSIL.

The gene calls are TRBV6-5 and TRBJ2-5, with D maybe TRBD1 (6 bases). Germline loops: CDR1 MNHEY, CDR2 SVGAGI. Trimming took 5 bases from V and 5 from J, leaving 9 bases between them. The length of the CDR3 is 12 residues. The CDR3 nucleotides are TGTGCCAGCAGTAGGGGGAAGGAGACCCAGTACTTC. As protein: CASSRGKETQYF.

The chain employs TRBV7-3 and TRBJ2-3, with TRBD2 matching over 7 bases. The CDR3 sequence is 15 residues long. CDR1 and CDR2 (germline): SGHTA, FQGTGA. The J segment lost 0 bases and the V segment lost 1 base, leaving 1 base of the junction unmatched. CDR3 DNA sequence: TGTGCCAGCAGCTTAATGCGGGGGAGCACAGATACGCAGTATTTT. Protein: CASSLMRGSTDTQYF. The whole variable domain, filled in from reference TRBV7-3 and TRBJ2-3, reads GAGVSQTPSNKVTEKGKYVELRCDPISGHTALYWYRQSLGQGPEFLIYFQGTGAADDSGLPNDRFFAVRPEGSVSTLKIQRTERGDSAVYLCASSLMRGSTDTQYFGPGTRLTVL.

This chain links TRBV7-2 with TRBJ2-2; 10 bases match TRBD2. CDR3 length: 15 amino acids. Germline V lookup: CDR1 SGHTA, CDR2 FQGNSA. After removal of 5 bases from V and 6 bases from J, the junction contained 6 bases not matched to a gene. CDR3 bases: TGTGCCAGCAGCCCCACTAGCGGGAAGGCCGGGGAGCTGTTTTTT. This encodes CASSPTSGKAGELFF.

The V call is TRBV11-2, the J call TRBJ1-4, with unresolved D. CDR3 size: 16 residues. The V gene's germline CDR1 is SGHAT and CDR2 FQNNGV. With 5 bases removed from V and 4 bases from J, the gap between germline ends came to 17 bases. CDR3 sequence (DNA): TGTGCCAGCAGCCCGTCGGGAGGACGCGTTAATGAAAAACTGTTTTTT. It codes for CASSPSGGRVNEKLFF.

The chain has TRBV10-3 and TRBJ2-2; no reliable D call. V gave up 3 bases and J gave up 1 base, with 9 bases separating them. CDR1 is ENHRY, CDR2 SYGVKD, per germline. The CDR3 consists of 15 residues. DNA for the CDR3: TGTGCCATCAGTGACGGAAGTAAGAACACCGGGGAGCTGTTTTTT. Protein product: CAISDGSKNTGELFF.

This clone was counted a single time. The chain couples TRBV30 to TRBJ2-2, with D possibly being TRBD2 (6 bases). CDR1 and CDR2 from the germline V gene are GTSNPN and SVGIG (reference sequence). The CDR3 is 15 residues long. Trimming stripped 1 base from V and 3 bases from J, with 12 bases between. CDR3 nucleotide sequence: TGTGCCTGGAGTGGAGGTAGCGGCTACACCGGGGAGCTGTTTTTT. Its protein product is CAWSGGSGYTGELFF.

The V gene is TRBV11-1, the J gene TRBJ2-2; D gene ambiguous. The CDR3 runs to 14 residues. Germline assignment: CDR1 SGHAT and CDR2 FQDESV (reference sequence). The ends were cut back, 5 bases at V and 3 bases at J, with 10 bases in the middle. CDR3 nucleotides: TGTGCCAGCAGCCAAGACGGGTACACCGGGGAGCTGTTTTTT. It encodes CASSQDGYTGELFF.

CDR3 region: CASSYGTYTGELFF. The CDR3 DNA sequence: TGTGCCAGCAGTTACGGAACTTACACCGGGGAGCTGTTTTTT. The chain recombines TRBV6-6 with TRBJ2-2; D unclear. With 2 bases removed from V and 3 bases from J, the gap between germline ends came to 7 bases. The germline gives CDR1 MNHNY, CDR2 SVGAGI (reference sequence). This CDR3 has 14 residues.

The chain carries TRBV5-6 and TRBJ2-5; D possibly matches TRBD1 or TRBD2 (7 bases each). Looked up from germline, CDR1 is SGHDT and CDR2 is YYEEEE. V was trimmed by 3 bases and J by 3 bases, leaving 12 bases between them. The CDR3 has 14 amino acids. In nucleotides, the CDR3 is TGTGCCAGCAGCTCCTCAGGGGGGGAAGAGACCCAGTACTTC. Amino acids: CASSSSGGEETQYF.

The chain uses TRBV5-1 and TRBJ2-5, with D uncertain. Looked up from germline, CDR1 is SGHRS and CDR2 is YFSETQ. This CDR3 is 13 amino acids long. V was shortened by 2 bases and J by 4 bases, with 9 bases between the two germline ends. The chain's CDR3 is CASSFSATETQYF. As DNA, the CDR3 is TGCGCCAGCAGCTTTTCGGCGACAGAGACCCAGTACTTC.

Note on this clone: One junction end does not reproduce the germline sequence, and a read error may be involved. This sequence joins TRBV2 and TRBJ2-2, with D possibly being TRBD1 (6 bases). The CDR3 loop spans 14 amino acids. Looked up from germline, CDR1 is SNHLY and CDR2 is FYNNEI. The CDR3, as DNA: TGTGCCAGCAGGGAAGGGACACACACCGGGGAGCTGTTTTTT. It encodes CASREGTHTGELFF. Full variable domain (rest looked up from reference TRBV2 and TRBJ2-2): EPEVTQTPSHQVTQMGQEVILRCVPISNHLYFYWYRQILGQKVEFLVSFYNNEISEKSEIFDDQFSVERPDGSNFTLKIRSTKLEDSAMYFCASREGTHTGELFFGEGSRLTVL.

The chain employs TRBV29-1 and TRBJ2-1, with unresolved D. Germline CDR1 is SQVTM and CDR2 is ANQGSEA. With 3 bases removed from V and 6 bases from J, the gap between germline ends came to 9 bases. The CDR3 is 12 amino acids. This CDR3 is CSVDSGSNEQFF. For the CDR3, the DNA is TGCAGCGTTGACTCCGGGTCCAATGAGCAGTTCTTC.

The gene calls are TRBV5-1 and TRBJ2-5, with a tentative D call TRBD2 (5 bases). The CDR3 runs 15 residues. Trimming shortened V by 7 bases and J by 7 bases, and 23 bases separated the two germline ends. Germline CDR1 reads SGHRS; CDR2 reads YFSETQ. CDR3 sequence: CASYDGGWAGVTQYF. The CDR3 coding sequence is TGCGCCAGCTACGACGGAGGATGGGCTGGTGTGACCCAGTACTTC.

CDR3 sequence (DNA): TGTGCCTGGAGTCTCATGACCCCGAGGTGCTCGGATACGCAGTATTTT. It yields the protein CAWSLMTPRCSDTQYF. The chain links TRBV30 to TRBJ2-3; D remains unclear. Germline CDR1 reads GTSNPN; CDR2 reads SVGIG (reference sequence). The V gene lost 2 bases and the J gene lost 6 bases, with 21 bases spanning the gap. This CDR3 region has 16 residues.

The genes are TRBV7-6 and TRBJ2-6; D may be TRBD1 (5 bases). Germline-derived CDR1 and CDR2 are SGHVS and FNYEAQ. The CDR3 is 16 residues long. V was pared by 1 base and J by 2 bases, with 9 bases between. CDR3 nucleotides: TGTGCCAGCAGCTTAGAAATGGGGCCTGGGGCCAACGTCCTGACTTTC. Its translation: CASSLEMGPGANVLTF.

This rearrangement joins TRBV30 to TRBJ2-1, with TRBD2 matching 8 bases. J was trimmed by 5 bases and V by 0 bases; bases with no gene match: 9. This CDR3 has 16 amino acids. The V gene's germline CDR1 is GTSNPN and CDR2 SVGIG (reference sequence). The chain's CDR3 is CAWSVLTSGGNNEQFF. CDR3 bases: TGTGCCTGGAGTGTCCTTACTAGCGGAGGGAACAATGAGCAGTTCTTC.

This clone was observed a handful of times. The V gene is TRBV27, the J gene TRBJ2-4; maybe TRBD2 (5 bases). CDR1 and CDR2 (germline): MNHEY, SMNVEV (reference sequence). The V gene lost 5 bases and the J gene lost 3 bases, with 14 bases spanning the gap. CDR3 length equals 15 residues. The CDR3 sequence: CASSARPGVKNIQYF. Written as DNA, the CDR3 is TGTGCCAGCAGTGCAAGACCCGGGGTCAAAAACATTCAGTACTTC.

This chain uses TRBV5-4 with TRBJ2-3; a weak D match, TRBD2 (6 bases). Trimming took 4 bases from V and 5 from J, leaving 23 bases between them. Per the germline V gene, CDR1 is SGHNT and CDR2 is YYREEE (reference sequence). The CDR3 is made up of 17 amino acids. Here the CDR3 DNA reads TGTGCCAGCAGCCTCGGAAGGAGGAGGCAGGGAGGAGATACGCAGTATTTT. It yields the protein CASSLGRRRQGGDTQYF.